This T cell receptor beta chain stems from a study of spatial heterogeneity in lung cancer. Study-level points and caveats: Tumor mutation count correlated with how many alpha and beta TCRs expanded intratumorally.

The germline V gene encodes CDR1 SGHTA and CDR2 FQGTGA. This CDR3 comprises 16 residues. V dropped 2 bases and J dropped 2; count of bases not matched to a gene: 7. This clonotype showed up just a few times. The antigen is not known. The time point is: sample taken at primary tumor resection. TCRdb recomputed calls from the 5' RACE reads with MiXCR, one row per CDR3 protein. Here the sample spans 5,000 to 6,000 distinct CDR3 sequences, about 3.9% being singletons. This rearrangement joins TRBV7-3 to TRBJ2-3; 7 bases line up with TRBD1. The material was lung tumor tissue, obtained at surgery. This TCR was recovered from a female donor with early-stage non-small cell lung cancer. The CDR3 sequence: CASSLLDRTYTDTQYF. CDR3 nucleotide sequence: TGTGCCAGCAGCTTATTGGACAGGACATACACAGATACGCAGTATTTT.